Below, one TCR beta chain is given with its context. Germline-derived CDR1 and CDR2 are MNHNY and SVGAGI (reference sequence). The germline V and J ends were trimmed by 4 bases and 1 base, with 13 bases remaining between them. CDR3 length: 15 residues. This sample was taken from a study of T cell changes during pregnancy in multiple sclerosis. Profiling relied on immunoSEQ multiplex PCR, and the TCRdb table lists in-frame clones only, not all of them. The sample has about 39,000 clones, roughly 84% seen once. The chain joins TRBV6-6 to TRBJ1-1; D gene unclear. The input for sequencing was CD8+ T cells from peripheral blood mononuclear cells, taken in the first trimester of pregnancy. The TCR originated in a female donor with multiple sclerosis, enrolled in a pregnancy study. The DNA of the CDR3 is TGTGCCAGCAGTTTGTACACCTCCGAGAACACTGAAGCTTTCTTT. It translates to CASSLYTSENTEAFF.